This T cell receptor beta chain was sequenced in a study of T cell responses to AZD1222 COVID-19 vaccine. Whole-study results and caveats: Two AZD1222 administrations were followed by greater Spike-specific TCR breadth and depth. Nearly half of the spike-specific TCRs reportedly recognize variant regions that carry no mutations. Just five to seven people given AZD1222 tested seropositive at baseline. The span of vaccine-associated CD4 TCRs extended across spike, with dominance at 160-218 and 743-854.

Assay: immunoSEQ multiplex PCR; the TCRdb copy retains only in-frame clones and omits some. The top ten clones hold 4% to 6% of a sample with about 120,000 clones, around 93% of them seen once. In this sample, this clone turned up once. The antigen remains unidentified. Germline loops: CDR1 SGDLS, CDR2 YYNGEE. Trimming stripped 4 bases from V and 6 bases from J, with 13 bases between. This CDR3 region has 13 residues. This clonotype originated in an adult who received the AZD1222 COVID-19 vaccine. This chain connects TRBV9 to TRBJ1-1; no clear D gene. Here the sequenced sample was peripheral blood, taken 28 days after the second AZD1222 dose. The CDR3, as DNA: TGTGCCAGCAGCCCTCTAGGGTTAGCTGAAGCTTTCTTT. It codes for CASSPLGLAEAFF. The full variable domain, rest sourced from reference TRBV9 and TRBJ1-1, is DSGVTQTPKHLITATGQRVTLRCSPRSGDLSVYWYQQSLDQGLQFLIQYYNGEERAKGNILERFSAQQFPDLHSELNLSSLELGDSALYFCASSPLGLAEAFFGQGTRLTVV.